These 20 T cell receptor beta chains were sequenced from one sample in a study of CD8 T cells in ankylosing spondylitis. MiXCR, run by TCRdb on the 5' RACE reads, gives a single entry per CDR3 protein. The table lists 180,000 or so distinct CDR3 sequences, 11% of them singletons. Sequences were obtained from blood, either unsorted or a sorted T cell fraction (not recorded which). The receptor source for this set is a male donor with ankylosing spondylitis or in good health (not recorded which).

This clonotype has ten or more counts. The V call is TRBV12-3 or TRBV12-4, the J call TRBJ1-5, with D perhaps matching TRBD1 (6 bases). CDR3 length: 13 amino acids. Deletions cut 6 bases from V and 3 bases from J, with 9 bases between. CDR3 protein: CASRGAINQPQHF. DNA for the CDR3: TGTGCCAGCAGGGGGGCAATCAATCAGCCCCAGCATTTT.

This sequence joins TRBV5-5 and TRBJ1-1; 8 bases fit TRBD1. After removal of 4 bases from V and 5 bases from J, the junction contained 13 bases not matched to a gene. Germline CDR1 SGHKS, CDR2 YYEKEE (reference sequence). The CDR3 contains 16 residues. In nucleotides, the CDR3 is TGTGCCAGCAGCCCTAACCCTGGACAGGGTAGGACTGAAGCTTTCTTT. Amino acids: CASSPNPGQGRTEAFF.

This sequence joins TRBV5-6 and TRBJ2-5, with D possibly called TRBD1 or TRBD2 (6 bases each). Germline V CDR1 and CDR2: SGHDT, YYEEEE. The CDR3 loop spans 14 amino acids. Trimming took off 9 bases at V and 5 bases at J, with 20 bases between the two ends. The CDR3 reads CATQGRGPEETQYF. The CDR3 DNA reads TGTGCCACCCAGGGGCGGGGCCCCGAGGAGACCCAGTACTTC.

This clonotype was picked up a small number of times. This rearrangement joins TRBV14 to TRBJ2-1; D unclear. The CDR3 consists of 13 residues. From germline, CDR1 is SGHDN and CDR2 FVKESK. The V end lost 0 bases, the J end lost 12 bases, and 12 bases lay between the germline ends. The CDR3 here is CASSQDLSSTQFF. The CDR3 DNA follows: TGTGCCAGCAGCCAAGATCTTAGCTCCACGCAGTTCTTC.

In this sample, this clonotype turned up many times. The J gene is TRBJ2-7, the V gene TRBV5-1, with 10 bases fitting TRBD1. The CDR3 is 15 amino acids. Per germline, CDR1 SGHRS and CDR2 YFSETQ. V shed 5 bases, J shed 5 bases, and the junction held 10 bases outside the gene matches. The CDR3 region has the DNA TGCGCCAGCAGAAAGTCCGGACAGGGGGAGCACGAGCAGTACTTC. Amino acids: CASRKSGQGEHEQYF.

The sample holds many counts of this clonotype. The chain uses TRBV29-1 and TRBJ2-3, with D possibly TRBD1 on 6 matching bases. Trimming removed 8 bases from V and 4 bases from J, with 10 bases in between. This CDR3 comprises 11 residues. Germline-derived CDR1 and CDR2 are SQVTM and ANQGSEA. CDR3 protein: CSIQGSDTQYF. The CDR3 DNA sequence: TGCAGCATTCAGGGGTCAGATACGCAGTATTTT.

This clonotype was seen only a few times. The genes are TRBV7-9 and TRBJ1-1, with D possibly matching TRBD1 (6 bases). The V gene's germline CDR1 is SEHNR and CDR2 FQNEAQ (reference sequence). The ends were cut back, 5 bases at V and 7 bases at J, with 20 bases in the middle. The CDR3 has 15 amino acids. CDR3 region: CASSPLGGGSDEAFF. The CDR3 nucleotides read TGTGCCAGCAGCCCCTTGGGGGGCGGTTCAGATGAAGCTTTCTTT.

This clonotype has ten or more counts. The chain couples TRBV12-3 or TRBV12-4 to TRBJ1-2; D is uncertain. The V gene lost 1 base and the J gene lost 14 bases, with 14 bases spanning the gap. The CDR3 covers 12 residues. Here the CDR3 DNA reads TGTGCCAGCAGTTTAGATACACTTGATAGGACCTTC. Its translation is CASSLDTLDRTF.

At least ten counts were recorded for this clonotype. The chain employs TRBV20-1 and TRBJ2-5; D might be TRBD1 (5 bases). The CDR3 loop spans 13 amino acids. Trimming shortened V by 0 bases and J by 5 bases, and 10 bases separated the two germline ends. Germline V gene data show CDR1 as DFQATT and CDR2 as SNEGSKA (reference sequence). CDR3 DNA: TGCAGTGCTAGAGAATCAGGGATGGAGACCCAGTACTTC. This translates into CSARESGMETQYF.

About this clonotype itself: A much larger clonotype is one base distant, so this may be a read error. The chain recombines TRBV27 with TRBJ2-3; the match to TRBD1 covers 11 bases. The CDR3 has 16 amino acids. Germline V gene sequence: CDR1 MNHEY, CDR2 SMNVEV (reference sequence). CDR3 in amino acids: CAGSSIGTGGGDTQYF. Here the CDR3 DNA reads TGTGCCGGCAGTAGTATAGGGACAGGGGGGGGAGATACGCAGTATTTT.

This clonotype has only a few counts. The genes are TRBV2 and TRBJ1-5; 10 nucleotides line up with TRBD1. CDR1 SNHLY and CDR2 FYNNEI come from the germline V gene. The CDR3 extends over 15 amino acids. Losses at the gene ends were 7 bases for V and 2 bases for J; bases not matched to a gene: 5. CDR3 sequence reads: CASKTGTGGNQPQHF. In DNA, the CDR3 is TGTGCCAGCAAGACGGGGACAGGGGGCAATCAGCCCCAGCATTTT.

Ten or more counts support this clonotype. The CDR3 bases are TGCGCCAGCAGCCAAGATAGCCTTGTAACCAAAAACATTCAGTACTTC. The encoded protein is CASSQDSLVTKNIQYF. The chain employs TRBV4-3 and TRBJ2-4, with no clear D. CDR3 length equals 16 residues. V shed 0 bases and J shed 2 bases, with 11 bases lying between them. Germline assignment: CDR1 LGHNA and CDR2 YSLEER.

This clonotype was seen a handful of times. The chain couples TRBV6-4 to TRBJ2-1; D is possibly TRBD2 (6 bases). CDR3 length: 13 residues. V shed 5 bases and J shed 5 bases, with 10 bases lying between them. Germline CDR1 MRHNA, CDR2 SNTAGT. CDR3 DNA sequence: TGTGCCAGCAGTTACGGGAGTGACAATGAGCAGTTCTTC. Its protein product is CASSYGSDNEQFF.

Concerning this clonotype: This may be a read error: a much more frequent sequence differs by one nucleotide. The chain links TRBV29-1 to TRBJ1-1; D possibly corresponds to TRBD1 (5 bases). This CDR3 is built from 13 residues. Germline CDR1 SQVTM, CDR2 ANQGSEA. Trimming removed 3 bases from V and 6 bases from J, with 14 bases in between. CDR3 in amino acids: CSVEPARDAEAFF. For the CDR3, the DNA is TGCAGCGTTGAGCCCGCCCGGGACGCTGAAGCTTTCTTT.

This clonotype was picked up many times. The chain couples TRBV20-1 to TRBJ1-2, with 9 bases that match TRBD1. The CDR3 length is 14 residues. Trimming took 6 bases from V and 4 from J; bases not matched to a gene: 9. Germline CDR1 is DFQATT and CDR2 is SNEGSKA (reference sequence). CDR3 amino acids: CSAPPGQGIYGYTF. The CDR3 coding sequence is TGCAGTGCCCCACCGGGACAGGGCATCTATGGCTACACCTTC.

The gene calls are TRBV7-2 and TRBJ2-7, with TRBD2 identical over 10 bases. Germline trimming cut 5 bases from V and 9 bases from J; bases unmatched to any gene: 10. The CDR3 covers 14 residues. Germline values: CDR1 SGHTA, CDR2 FQGNSA. CDR3 in amino acids: CASSRPGLATGQYF. The CDR3 nucleotides read TGTGCCAGCAGCCGACCGGGACTAGCGACCGGGCAGTACTTC.

This clonotype occurred a few times. The gene calls are TRBV7-9 and TRBJ2-1; 9 positions agree with TRBD1. The CDR3 is 15 amino acids. Germline V gene sequence: CDR1 SEHNR, CDR2 FQNEAQ (reference sequence). V was pared by 7 bases and J by 5 bases, with 9 bases of the junction left unmatched. Here the CDR3 reads CASNPGQGSNNEQFF. CDR3 coding DNA: TGTGCCAGCAACCCGGGACAGGGTAGCAACAATGAGCAGTTCTTC.

On this clonotype itself: This may come from a read error, since a much larger clone is one base off. The V call is TRBV9, the J call TRBJ2-5; 10 nucleotides align to TRBD1. Germline V gene lookup returns CDR1 SGDLS and CDR2 YYNGEE. This CDR3 region has 15 residues. The DNA of the CDR3 is TGTGCCAACAGCGTAGGGGACAGGGGCCAAGAGACCCAGTACTTC. The encoded protein is CANSVGDRGQETQYF.

In its sample, this clonotype was seen many times. The chain has TRBV12-3 or TRBV12-4 and TRBJ2-3; 14 bases match TRBD2. The J segment lost 5 bases and the V segment lost 6 bases, leaving 7 bases of the junction unmatched. The CDR3 is 16 residues long. The CDR3 DNA is TGTGCCAGCAGGAAGACTAGCGGGGGGGGGATAGATACGCAGTATTTT. Translated, it gives CASRKTSGGGIDTQYF.

Many counts were recorded for this clonotype. The genes are TRBV5-1 and TRBJ2-7, with D perhaps TRBD1 or TRBD2 (6 bases each). The length of the CDR3 is 14 residues. Trimming cost V 7 bases and J 5 bases, with 19 bases left between them. The germline gives CDR1 SGHRS, CDR2 YFSETQ. CDR3 residues: CASSPGGRRNEQYF. The DNA of the CDR3 is TGCGCCAGCTCACCCGGGGGCAGGCGTAACGAGCAGTACTTC.